The rows below give T cell receptor beta chains drawn from one sample of a study of cytomegalovirus exposure and HLA in healthy donors. Clones were read by immunoSEQ multiplex PCR, and TCRdb kept only the in-frame ones, dropping some. This table holds 150,000 or so clones, roughly 84% found once. Source material: PBMCs. Receptor source: a male donor in good health and CMV-seronegative. The CDR3 runs from the conserved cysteine through the conserved F or W. D genes are given only for firm matches. Clone size is given for some rows only: seen once, a few or many times, or a class if the clone is expanded.

clone size	V gene	D gene	J gene	CDR3 DNA	CDR3 protein
-	TRBV30	-	TRBJ2-5	TGTGCCTGGAGTGAGCGGGACACCTTACACGAGACCCAGTACTTC	CAWSERDTLHETQYF
-	TRBV28	-	TRBJ2-5	TGTGCCAGCATTCCGGGACAAAAAGAGACCCAGTACTTC	CASIPGQKETQYF
-	TRBV6-1	TRBD1	TRBJ1-6	TGTGCCAGCAGGTCTAGGGACAGGAATTCACCCCTCCACTTT	CASRSRDRNSPLHF
-	TRBV2	TRBD1	TRBJ1-6	TGTGCCAGCAGTGAAGCGTCGGACAGGGAGTCACCCCTCCACTTT	CASSEASDRESPLHF
-	TRBV7-6	-	TRBJ2-2	TGTGCCAGCAGCCTGGGGGGTAACACCGGGGAGCTGTTTTTT	CASSLGGNTGELFF
-	TRBV27	TRBD1	TRBJ2-7	TGTGCCAGCAGGGGACAGGGGGCGATAGGGCAGTACTTC	CASRGQGAIGQYF
-	TRBV7-8	-	TRBJ2-6	TGTGCCAGCAGCTTAGGGAGGGCGAAGGGGGCTGCTGGGGCCAACGTCCTGACTTTC	CASSLGRAKGAAGANVLTF
-	TRBV6-6	-	TRBJ1-1	TGTGCCAGCAGCCTCAGGGAAACTGAAGCTTTCTTT	CASSLRETEAFF
-	TRBV5-1	TRBD1	TRBJ1-1	TGCGCCAGCAGCTCCGATGGACAGGGCAACACTGAAGCTTTCTTT	CASSSDGQGNTEAFF
-	TRBV5-3	-	TRBJ2-3	TGTGCCAGAATAATTGTCATTGGTCAGACAGATACGCAGTATTTT	CARIIVIGQTDTQYF
once	TRBV11-3	-	TRBJ2-5	TGTGCCAGCAGCCGTACAGTTCTGGAGACCCAGTACTTC	CASSRTVLETQYF
-	TRBV9	-	TRBJ1-4	TGTGCCAGCGGGAGAGGAGGAAATGAAAAACTGTTTTTT	CASGRGGNEKLFF
-	TRBV28	-	TRBJ2-3	TGTGCCAGCAAGACATACAGCACAGATACGCAGTATTTT	CASKTYSTDTQYF
-	TRBV5-1	-	TRBJ2-1	TGCGCCAGCAGCTTGGGGGCGGGGCGCTACAATGAGCAGTTCTTC	CASSLGAGRYNEQFF
-	TRBV29-1	TRBD1	TRBJ2-1	TGCAGCGCGGGACAGGGGGGCCCCTACAATGAGCAGTTCTTC	CSAGQGGPYNEQFF
-	TRBV21-1	-	TRBJ2-7	TGTGCCAGCAGCAAAGTTGAAGGGCAGGGGGAGAACGAGCAGTACTTC	CASSKVEGQGENEQYF
-	TRBV19	TRBD1	TRBJ1-2	TGTGCCAGTAGTATTCAGGGGGGCCTTGGGTATGGCTACACCTTC	CASSIQGGLGYGYTF
-	TRBV7-9	-	TRBJ1-5	TGTGCCAGCAGCCCCCAAGGGGGCAATCAGCCCCAGCATTTT	CASSPQGGNQPQHF
-	TRBV19	-	TRBJ1-1	TGTGCCAGTTCCAACCCAGGGAACACTGAAGCTTTCTTT	CASSNPGNTEAFF
-	TRBV29-1	-	TRBJ2-2	TGCAGCGGAGGGGGCACCGGGGAGCTGTTTTTT	CSGGGTGELFF
-	TRBV28	-	TRBJ2-7	TGTGCCAGCAGTTTAGCGGGGCGAACCTACGAGCAGTACTTC	CASSLAGRTYEQYF
-	TRBV6-5	-	TRBJ1-1	TGTGCCAGCAGCAGACCAGGGTTCCCCACTGAAGCTTTCTTT	CASSRPGFPTEAFF
-	TRBV6-1	TRBD2	TRBJ2-5	TGTGCCAGCAGTGAAGCGGGACTAGGGGAGACCCAGTACTTC	CASSEAGLGETQYF
-	TRBV7-9	TRBD1	TRBJ2-3	TGTGCCAGCAGCAAAGGACAGGGGGTTGTCACAGATACGCAGTATTTT	CASSKGQGVVTDTQYF